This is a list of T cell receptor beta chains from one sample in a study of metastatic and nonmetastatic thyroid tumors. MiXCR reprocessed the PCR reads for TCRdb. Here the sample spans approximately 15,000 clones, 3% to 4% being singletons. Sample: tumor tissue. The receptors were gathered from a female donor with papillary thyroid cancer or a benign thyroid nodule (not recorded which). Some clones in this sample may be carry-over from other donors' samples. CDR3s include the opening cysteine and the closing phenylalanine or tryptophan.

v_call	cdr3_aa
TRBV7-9	CASSFIGAGETQYF
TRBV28	CASSLIGTGFRQPQHF
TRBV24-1	CATSDSGFTDEQFF
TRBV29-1	CSVEKTGGMDNEQFF
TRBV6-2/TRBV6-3	CASSYSGGTTYEQYF
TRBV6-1	CASSHYPGLAGGETGELFF
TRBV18	CASSQSLTGDGSPLNF
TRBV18	CASSPVLQANTGELFF
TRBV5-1	CASSPRTGFHEQYF
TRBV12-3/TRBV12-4	CASSFMTANLYGYTF
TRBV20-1	CSAGGGRGGEAFF
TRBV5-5	CASSLDYPISEQYF
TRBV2	CASSEAHWTSGNNEQFF
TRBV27	CASSWAFGGVGELFF
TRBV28	CASSTGPSYNSPLHF
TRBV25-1	CASRGRFTDTQYF
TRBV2	CASSPGQGSGELFF
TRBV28	CASSPPDLYGYTF
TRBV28	CASRLPQGDTQYF
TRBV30	CAWAPQGFSQPQHF
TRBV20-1	CSADRYEQYF
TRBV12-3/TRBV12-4	CASSFSSGQRDGYTF
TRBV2	CASSEGTRMTQYF
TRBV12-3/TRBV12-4	CASIQQGRPVNEQYF
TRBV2	CASSEDRTGGTGELFF
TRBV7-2	CASSRDRAINSPLHF
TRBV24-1	CATSDLAGSSYNEQFF
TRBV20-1	CSVSPRTEAFF
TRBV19	CASSNSARTQRETQYF
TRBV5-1	CASSLGAGTVSGELFF
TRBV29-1	CSARTGIGNTEAFF